Listed here are 15 T cell receptor beta chains from one sample, sequenced in a study of spatial heterogeneity in lung cancer. TCRdb re-called the 5' RACE reads through MiXCR, storing one row per CDR3 protein. The sample contains some 39,000 distinct CDR3 sequences, approximately 6.5% of which appear only once. The time point was: sample taken at primary tumor resection. No cells were sorted before sequencing. The whole RNA sequenced was extracted from tumor, nontumor lung or frozen PBMC. The sequencing here drew on PBMCs, taken at surgery. The receptors here all came from a female donor with early-stage non-small cell lung cancer.

This clonotype was recorded many times. This chain connects TRBV6-2 or TRBV6-3 to TRBJ1-1; a possible D gene is TRBD1 (5 bases). V shed 7 bases and J shed 5 bases, with 11 bases lying between them. This CDR3 region has 12 residues. Looked up from germline, CDR1 is MNHEY and CDR2 is SVGEGT. The CDR3: CASTRGGTEAFF. CDR3 sequence (DNA): TGTGCCAGCACCCGCGGGGGAACTGAAGCTTTCTTT.

The genes are TRBV3-1 and TRBJ2-1; D is undetermined. The CDR3 totals 14 residues. The germline V gene encodes CDR1 LGHDT and CDR2 YNNKEL (reference sequence). Trimming left V 1 base short and J 7 bases short, with 11 bases between. The DNA for the CDR3 is TGTGCCAGCAGCCAAGTCCGTCAGGAAAATGAGCAGTTCTTC. Translation: CASSQVRQENEQFF.

This clonotype was detected ten times or more. This chain connects TRBV28 to TRBJ2-5; tentative D call: TRBD2 (5 bases). Germline CDR1 reads MDHEN; CDR2 reads SYDVKM. V was pared by 3 bases and J by 4 bases, with 12 bases between. This CDR3 has 14 residues. DNA of the CDR3: TGTGCCAGCAGTTTCCTAGCTTGGCGAGAGACCCAGTACTTC. The encoded protein is CASSFLAWRETQYF.

In its sample, this clonotype was seen many times. The chain employs TRBV7-8 and TRBJ2-1; TRBD1 or TRBD2 may be the D gene (5 bases each). The ends were cut back, 5 bases at V and 5 bases at J, with 10 bases in the middle. Germline CDR1 and CDR2: SGHVS and FQNEAQ. This CDR3 contains 13 residues. The CDR3 spells CASSLGRHNEQFF. As DNA, the CDR3 is TGTGCCAGCAGCCTGGGACGACACAATGAGCAGTTCTTC. The full variable domain, its missing parts supplied by reference TRBV7-8 and TRBJ2-1, is GAGVSQSPRYKVAKRGQDVALRCDPISGHVSLFWYQQALGQGPEFLTYFQNEAQLDKSGLPSDRFFAERPEGSVSTLKIQRTQQEDSAVYLCASSLGRHNEQFFGPGTRLTVL.

This clonotype was recorded many times. This chain connects TRBV20-1 to TRBJ2-5; tentatively, D is TRBD1 or TRBD2 (6 bases each). CDR3 size: 14 residues. The germline gives CDR1 DFQATT, CDR2 SNEGSKA (reference sequence). Trimming pared 6 bases from V and 1 base from J, leaving 15 bases between. The CDR3 protein is CSAWGREIQETQYF. Written as DNA, the CDR3 is TGCAGTGCCTGGGGGCGGGAAATCCAAGAGACCCAGTACTTC.

The sample holds a few counts of this clonotype. This rearrangement joins TRBV5-1 to TRBJ1-1, with D perhaps matching TRBD1 (6 bases). Germline V gene data show CDR1 as SGHRS and CDR2 as YFSETQ. Trimming shortened V by 1 base and J by 2 bases, and 9 bases separated the two germline ends. The CDR3 loop spans 14 amino acids. The CDR3 coding sequence is TGCGCCAGCAGCTTGAAGGACAGAAACACTGAAGCTTTCTTT. It yields the protein CASSLKDRNTEAFF.

Relative to its sample, this clonotype is medium-sized. The chain links TRBV7-2 to TRBJ2-5; 10 bases are shared with TRBD2. Germline V lookup: CDR1 SGHTA, CDR2 FQGNSA. The CDR3 extends over 15 amino acids. J gave up 4 bases and V 3 bases, and 5 bases lay outside the gene matches. The CDR3 region has the DNA TGTGCCAGCAGCTTTATGAGCGGGGGGGCAGAGACCCAGTACTTC. It specifies CASSFMSGGAETQYF. Based on the CDR3 plus reference TRBV7-2 and TRBJ2-5, the full variable domain is GAGVSQSPSNKVTEKGKDVELRCDPISGHTALYWYRQSLGQGLEFLIYFQGNSAPDKSGLPSDRFSAERTGGSVSTLTIQRTQQEDSAVYLCASSFMSGGAETQYFGPGTRLLVL.

The J gene is TRBJ2-1, the V gene TRBV2; TRBD1 aligns across 9 bases. This CDR3 is 15 amino acids long. The germline V gene has CDR1 SNHLY and CDR2 FYNNEI. The junction had 7 bases not matched to a gene; V was cut back by 5 bases and J by 5 bases. CDR3 DNA sequence: TGTGCCAGCAGTCCGACAGGGGGGGGAAACAATGAGCAGTTCTTC. Amino acids: CASSPTGGGNNEQFF.

This clonotype was seen only a few times. The rearrangement links TRBV7-8 to TRBJ2-2; D is undetermined. The CDR3 totals 14 residues. V was trimmed by 7 bases and J by 2 bases, leaving 11 bases between them. Germline loops: CDR1 SGHVS, CDR2 FQNEAQ. CDR3 DNA: TGTGCCAGCAAGGGATATTTTAACACCGGGGAGCTGTTTTTT. Protein sequence: CASKGYFNTGELFF.

This clonotype was counted a few times. This CDR3 is CASSSLGAQDEQFF. DNA of the CDR3: TGCGCCAGCAGCTCCTTGGGGGCTCAAGATGAGCAGTTCTTC. V usage is TRBV5-1 and J usage is TRBJ2-1; D is possibly TRBD1 (6 bases). The CDR3 is 14 amino acids. Germline CDR1 is SGHRS and CDR2 is YFSETQ. V was clipped by 3 bases and J by 8 bases, with 15 bases between them. Full variable domain (missing parts from reference TRBV5-1 and TRBJ2-1): KAGVTQTPRYLIKTRGQQVTLSCSPISGHRSVSWYQQTPGQGLQFLFEYFSETQRNKGNFPGRFSGRQFSNSRSEMNVSTLELGDSALYLCASSSLGAQDEQFFGPGTRLTVL.

This clonotype was observed a few times. In DNA, the CDR3 is TGTGCCAGCAGCCTCCGAACCTCGACAGGGCAAGAGACCCAGTACTTC. Amino acids: CASSLRTSTGQETQYF. This chain connects TRBV12-3 or TRBV12-4 to TRBJ2-5; 7 bases line up with TRBD1. This CDR3 has 16 residues. With 6 bases clipped from V and 2 bases from J, the junction kept 12 bases outside the gene matches.

This clonotype was found many times. The rearrangement links TRBV5-1 to TRBJ2-7, with 11 bases that match TRBD1. V dropped 4 bases and J dropped 3; count of bases not matched to a gene: 3. CDR1 and CDR2 from the germline V gene are SGHRS and YFSETQ. This CDR3 has 14 amino acids. CDR3 in amino acids: CASSGGQGVYEQYF. The DNA for the CDR3 is TGCGCCAGCAGCGGGGGACAGGGGGTCTACGAGCAGTACTTC.

The chain joins TRBV6-5 to TRBJ1-5, with a possible D match to TRBD1 (6 bases). The CDR3 has 16 residues. Germline values: CDR1 MNHEY, CDR2 SVGAGI. Trimming cost V 6 bases and J 0 bases, with 15 bases left between them. The DNA for the CDR3 is TGTGCCAGCAGCCGAGGGGGGGTTCATAGCAATCAGCCCCAGCATTTT. This gives the protein CASSRGGVHSNQPQHF.

Worth noting for this clonotype: Just one base apart from a much larger clone, this may be a read error. This chain links TRBV7-3 with TRBJ1-1; D is possibly TRBD1 (6 bases). The CDR3 spans 13 residues. CDR1 SGHTA and CDR2 FQGTGA come from the germline V gene. With 5 bases removed from V and 4 bases from J, the gap between germline ends came to 11 bases. The CDR3 sequence: CASSQRGGTEAFF. The CDR3 DNA follows: TGTGCCAGCAGCCAAAGGGGGGGCACTGAAGCTTTCTTT.

This clonotype appeared a few times. The chain is built from TRBV28 and TRBJ2-1, with 7 bases matching TRBD2. Per germline, CDR1 MDHEN and CDR2 SYDVKM. The CDR3 contains 16 residues. Unmatched junction bases numbered 11, after V lost 5 bases and J lost 4 bases. The CDR3 sequence: CASSPPSGGEYNEQFF. DNA for the CDR3: TGTGCCAGCAGTCCCCCCTCGGGGGGAGAATACAATGAGCAGTTCTTC.